This T cell receptor (beta chain) was identified during a study of STAT5B mutations in CD4+ large granular lymphocyte leukemia. Background on the study: Among healthy controls, a particular HLA allele went with more CDR3 'QG' motifs.

The protocol was immunoSEQ multiplex PCR, while the TCRdb copy is restricted to in-frame clones and leaves out a portion. The table records roughly 34,000 clones, roughly four fifths of them present only once. Control samples were healthy donors' buffy coats. The sequence derives from a human donor in good health. Sequencing was done on a sample of CD4+ T cells from blood buffy coats.

CDR3 residues: CASSFRQGDEQYF. DNA of the CDR3: TGTGCCAGCAGCTTTAGGCAGGGGGACGAGCAGTACTTC. The V gene is TRBV5-4, the J gene TRBJ2-7; TRBD1 matches at 7 bases. The CDR3 contains 13 residues. Per the germline V gene, CDR1 is SGHNT and CDR2 is YYREEE (reference sequence). V lost 2 bases and J lost 5; bases outside the gene matches: 4.